Listed below are T cell receptor beta chains from one sample, sequenced in a study of read filtering for tumor transcriptome and immune sequencing. TCRdb ran MiXCR on the reads and lists one entry per CDR3 protein. In the table there are roughly 59,000 distinct CDR3 sequences, approximately 18% of which are singletons. The sample taken for sequencing was a population of CD138-negative cells sorted from bone marrow. The receptors were gathered from a donor aged 40 or older with multiple myeloma. The CDR3 runs from the conserved cysteine through the conserved F or W. A D gene is named only where the DNA matches it firmly. Clone size is not always given. Where it is, it says once, few, many or a class for expanded clones.

>TRBV11-2|TRBD1|many|TRBJ2-7
TGTGCCAGCAGCTTTGGGACAGGAGGGCCCTACGAGCAGTACTTC
CASSFGTGGPYEQYF
>TRBV27|TRBD1|NA|TRBJ2-1
TGTGCCAGCAGTTTCGGGACTGGCGGGACAGGGATCCATGAGCAGTTCTTC
CASSFGTGGTGIHEQFF
>TRBV6-6|NA|NA|TRBJ2-7
TGTGCCAGCAGTTACCACACAGGGAACTACGAGCAGTACTTC
CASSYHTGNYEQYF
>TRBV29-1|NA|NA|TRBJ1-4
TGCAGCGTTGAAGATCAACAGGGAGGCGAAAAACTGTTTTTT
CSVEDQQGGEKLFF
>TRBV12-3/TRBV12-4|NA|NA|TRBJ2-2
TGTGCCAGCAGTCGACAGACCTCCGACGGGGAGCTGTTTTTT
CASSRQTSDGELFF
>TRBV2|NA|many|TRBJ1-4
TGTGCCAGCAGTGAACGCAGGGGAAATGAAAAACTGTTTTTT
CASSERRGNEKLFF
>TRBV19|NA|many|TRBJ1-1
TGTGCCAGTAGTATAGCCCCAGGGAGAGTTGTGAACACTGAAGCTTTCTTT
CASSIAPGRVVNTEAFF
>TRBV12-3/TRBV12-4|NA|NA|TRBJ1-3
TGTGCCAGCAATAGGACGCCTTCTGGAAACACCATATATTTT
CASNRTPSGNTIYF
>TRBV7-9|NA|NA|TRBJ1-5
TGTGCCAGCAGCTTTTCGGGGGCAGGCAATCAGCCCCAGCATTTT
CASSFSGAGNQPQHF
>TRBV9|NA|NA|TRBJ2-2
TGTGCCATTGCAGGCAACCCGAACACCGGGGAGCTGTTTTTT
CAIAGNPNTGELFF
>TRBV30|TRBD2|medium-sized|TRBJ2-1
TGTGCCTGGAGTACGTGGGTAGCGGGGGGAAAAAATGAGCAGTTCTTC
CAWSTWVAGGKNEQFF
>TRBV9|TRBD1|many|TRBJ2-1
TGTGCCAGCAGCGTAGCCCTCCGGGACAGGTACAATGAGCAGTTCTTC
CASSVALRDRYNEQFF
>TRBV19|NA|few|TRBJ2-3
TGTGCCAGTAGAGGGCATACGCAGTATTTT
CASRGHTQYF
>TRBV3-1|NA|NA|TRBJ2-3
TGTGCCAACAGCCAGGTCCAGAGCACAGATACGCAGTATTTT
CANSQVQSTDTQYF
>TRBV7-9|NA|many|TRBJ2-1
TGTGCCAGCACCCATCCCAGGGTCGGCTACAATGAGCAGTTCTTC
CASTHPRVGYNEQFF
>TRBV3-1|TRBD2|NA|TRBJ2-5
TGTGCCAGCAGCCTTCGGGGGTTAGCGGGGAAGGCACGGGAGACCCAGTACTTC
CASSLRGLAGKARETQYF
>TRBV29-1|TRBD2|many|TRBJ2-5
TGCAGCGTTGCGGACGGGGGGGCCCCGGAGACCCAGTACTTC
CSVADGGAPETQYF
>TRBV11-3|TRBD1|many|TRBJ2-2
TGTGCCAGCAGCTTGGACAGGGTTGTCGGGGAGCTGTTTTTT
CASSLDRVVGELFF
>TRBV12-3/TRBV12-4|TRBD2|few|TRBJ2-3
TGTGCCAGCAGTTATGGGGGAGGGACAGATACGCAGTATTTT
CASSYGGGTDTQYF
>TRBV24-1|NA|many|TRBJ2-1
TGTGCCACCAGTTTTGGAGGGCAAGATGAGCAGTTCTTC
CATSFGGQDEQFF
>TRBV3-1|NA|many|TRBJ2-1
TGTGCCAGCAGCCAAGAACGGCTAGGGGGCTACAATGAGCAGTTCTTC
CASSQERLGGYNEQFF
>TRBV10-2|TRBD2|NA|TRBJ2-2
TGCGCCACCCCCGGGGGGAGCGGTCAGAACACCGGGGAGCTGTTTTTT
CATPGGSGQNTGELFF
>TRBV7-3|NA|many|TRBJ1-1
TGTGCCAGCAGCATCGGACTGTACACTGAAGCTTTCTTT
CASSIGLYTEAFF
>TRBV20-1|NA|many|TRBJ1-2
TGCAGTGCTAGAGCCCTCTCGTCCGGGAATTATGGCTACACCTTC
CSARALSSGNYGYTF
>TRBV10-3|NA|many|TRBJ2-3
TGTGCCATCAGTGAGTCACCGGGGAAAGCTAGAGATACGCAGTATTTT
CAISESPGKARDTQYF
>TRBV15|TRBD1|many|TRBJ2-7
TGTGCCACCAGCGGGGACAGGGGGCCGGACGAGCAGTACTTC
CATSGDRGPDEQYF
>TRBV7-6|NA|many|TRBJ1-1
TGTGCCAGCAGCTTATCCAGCGCCAACACTGAAGCTTTCTTT
CASSLSSANTEAFF
>TRBV5-1|NA|many|TRBJ2-5
TGCGCCAGCAGCTTGGCGATAGAGGGAGAGACCCAGTACTTC
CASSLAIEGETQYF
>TRBV28|NA|many|TRBJ2-7
TGTGCCAGCAGTTTTACCGGGGCGCCCACCTACGAGCAGTACTTC
CASSFTGAPTYEQYF
>TRBV6-5|NA|many|TRBJ2-1
TGTGCCAGCAGTTACGGCAGCCCCAATGAGCAGTTCTTC
CASSYGSPNEQFF
>TRBV20-1|TRBD1|many|TRBJ2-7
TGCAGTGCCCGCGGGCCGGGACAGGGTTACGAGCAGTACTTC
CSARGPGQGYEQYF
>TRBV5-4|TRBD2|many|TRBJ2-1
TGTGCCAGCAGCTTGGAGCGGGGTAATGAGCAGTTCTTC
CASSLERGNEQFF
>TRBV4-1|TRBD2|many|TRBJ2-1
TGCGCCAGCAGCCAGTCTCCGGGACTAGGGCTCAATGAGCAGTTCTTC
CASSQSPGLGLNEQFF
>TRBV14|TRBD1|many|TRBJ2-1
TGTGCCAGCAGCAGTCCCGGGACAGGATCGTGGAACAATGAGCAGTTCTTC
CASSSPGTGSWNNEQFF
>TRBV20-1|NA|NA|TRBJ2-6
TGCAGTGCCACCCCCGGGGCTGGGGCCAACGTCCTGACTTTC
CSATPGAGANVLTF
>TRBV2|TRBD1|many|TRBJ2-7
TGTGCCAGCAAGACAGGGTTGGCCGAGCAGTACTTC
CASKTGLAEQYF
>TRBV12-3/TRBV12-4|TRBD2|many|TRBJ2-7
TGTGCCAGCAGTGTCGGACTAGCGGGAATAGGGGAGCAGTACTTC
CASSVGLAGIGEQYF
>TRBV7-9|TRBD1|NA|TRBJ2-7
TGTGCCAGCAGCTCGTCGGGACAGAGCTACGAGCAGTACTTC
CASSSSGQSYEQYF
>TRBV19|NA|many|TRBJ2-2
TGTGCCAGTAGTATAGATCATGTTTTAGGACGGATGAACACCGGGGAGCTGTTTTTT
CASSIDHVLGRMNTGELFF
>TRBV29-1|NA|many|TRBJ2-5
TGCAGCGCCCGGACAGCTCAAGAGACCCAGTACTTC
CSARTAQETQYF
>TRBV11-1|NA|NA|TRBJ2-2
TGTGCCAGCAGCCCCCCGACCGGGGAGCTGTTTTTT
CASSPPTGELFF
>TRBV5-4|NA|NA|TRBJ2-3
TGTGCCAGCAGCGACCCGGCAGGGTCAGATACGCAGTATTTT
CASSDPAGSDTQYF
>TRBV20-1|TRBD1|many|TRBJ2-3
TGCAGTGCTAGAGGGTGGGGACAGGGGGCAGATACGCAGTATTTT
CSARGWGQGADTQYF
>TRBV5-1|NA|many|TRBJ1-1
TGCGCCAGCAGCTTGATGGGGGTGCGGGCGAACACTGAAGCTTTCTTT
CASSLMGVRANTEAFF
>TRBV20-1|NA|medium-sized|TRBJ2-1
TGCAGTGGGCTCGGGGGGCGCTACAATGAGCAGTTCTTC
CSGLGGRYNEQFF